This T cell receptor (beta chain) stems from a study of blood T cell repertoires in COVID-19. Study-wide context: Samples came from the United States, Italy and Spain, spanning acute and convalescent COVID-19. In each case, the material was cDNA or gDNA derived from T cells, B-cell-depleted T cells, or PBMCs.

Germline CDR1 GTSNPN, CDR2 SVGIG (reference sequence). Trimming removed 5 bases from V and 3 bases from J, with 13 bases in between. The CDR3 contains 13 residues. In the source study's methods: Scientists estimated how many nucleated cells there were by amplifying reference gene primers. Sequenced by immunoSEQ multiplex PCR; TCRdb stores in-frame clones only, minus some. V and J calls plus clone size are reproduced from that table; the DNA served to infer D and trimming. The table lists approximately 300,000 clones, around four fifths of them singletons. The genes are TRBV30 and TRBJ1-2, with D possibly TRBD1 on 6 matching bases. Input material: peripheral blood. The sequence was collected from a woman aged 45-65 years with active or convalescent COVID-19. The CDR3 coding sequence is TGTGCCTGGGTTAGGGGGTCGGACTATGGCTACACCTTC. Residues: CAWVRGSDYGYTF.